This entry is about one T cell receptor (beta chain). The record originates from a study of blood T cell repertoires in COVID-19. The data were produced by immunoSEQ multiplex PCR, yet TCRdb's version contains in-frame clones alone and is incomplete. There are approximately 150,000 clones in the sample; 84% occur only once, and about 5% lies in the top ten. J lost 7 bases, V lost 2 bases, and 8 bases had no gene match. Germline V CDR1 and CDR2: ENHRY, SYGVKD. This CDR3 has 17 amino acids. The V call is TRBV10-3, the J call TRBJ2-2; 12 bases agree with TRBD2. The receptor comes from a human donor in a cohort sampled during active COVID-19. The sample consisted of peripheral blood. CDR3 bases: TGTGCCATCAGTGAGAGACTAGCGGGGGTGGTAGGCGGGGAGCTGTTTTTT. Encoded protein: CAISERLAGVVGGELFF.